The clone carrying this TCR beta chain was found a few times. This CDR3 is built from 15 residues. V lost 4 bases, J lost 2 bases, and 9 bases stayed unmatched. The V gene's germline CDR1 is SGHRS and CDR2 YFSETQ. The sample comes from a study of blood T cell repertoires in COVID-19. The wider study: Sample material is recorded as cDNA or gDNA derived from T cells, B-cell-depleted T cells, or PBMCs.

The table came from immunoSEQ multiplex PCR; TCRdb's copy has only in-frame clones and leaves some out. Here the sample spans almost 300,000 clones, nearly 90% being singletons. During active infection, Seattle patients enrolled and were then monitored through disease. Sequencing was done on a sample of peripheral blood. The TCR originated in a woman aged 25 to 45 with COVID-19, enrolled during active disease. The chain couples TRBV5-1 to TRBJ2-7; 7 bases align to TRBD1. CDR3 region: CASSAKTGRTYEQYF. CDR3 in DNA: TGCGCCAGCAGCGCGAAGACAGGGAGAACCTACGAGCAGTACTTC.